This T cell receptor (beta chain) was captured by sequencing in a study of monozygotic twins with cystic fibrosis. Generated by immunoSEQ multiplex PCR, the TCRdb table keeps only in-frame clones and is missing some. The profile shows approximately 11,000 clones, approximately 97% of them singletons. The receptor was derived from a boy under 18 with cystic fibrosis. Sequencing was performed on blood.

This CDR3 reads CASSPHRDGYYEQYF. CDR3 coding DNA: TGTGCCAGCAGTCCCCACCGGGACGGATACTACGAGCAGTACTTC. J is TRBJ2-7 and V is TRBV28; D may match TRBD1 or TRBD2 (5 bases each). V was cut by 5 bases and J by 3 bases, with 17 bases left in between. CDR1 and CDR2 (germline): MDHEN, SYDVKM. The CDR3 consists of 15 residues. Supplemented by reference TRBV28 and TRBJ2-7, the full variable domain reads DVKVTQSSRYLVKRTGEKVFLECVQDMDHENMFWYRQDPGLGLRLIYFSYDVKMKEKGDIPEGYSVSREKKERFSLILESASTNQTSMYLCASSPHRDGYYEQYFGPGTRLTVT.